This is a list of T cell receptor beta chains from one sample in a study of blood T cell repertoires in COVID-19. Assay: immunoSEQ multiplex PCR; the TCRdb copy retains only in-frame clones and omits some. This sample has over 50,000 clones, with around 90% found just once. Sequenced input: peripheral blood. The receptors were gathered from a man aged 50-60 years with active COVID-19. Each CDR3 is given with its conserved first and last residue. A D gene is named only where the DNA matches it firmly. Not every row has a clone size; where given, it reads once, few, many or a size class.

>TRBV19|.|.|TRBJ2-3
TGTGCCAGTAGTCCATTGGCGGGGTTGGTAGATACGCAGTATTTT
CASSPLAGLVDTQYF
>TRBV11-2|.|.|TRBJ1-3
TGTGCCAGCAGCTCCATGTCCGGCTCTGGAAACACCATATATTTT
CASSSMSGSGNTIYF
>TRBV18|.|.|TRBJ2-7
TGTGCCAGCTCCACCCTACAAGGCCGCCGGAGTAGCCTACCCTACGAGCAGTACTTC
CASSTLQGRRSSLPYEQYF
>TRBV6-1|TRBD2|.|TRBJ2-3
TGTGCCAGCAGTGAGCATAGCGGGGGGGCTACAGATACGCAGTATTTT
CASSEHSGGATDTQYF
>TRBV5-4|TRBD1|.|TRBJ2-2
TGTGCCAGCAGCACGGGACAGCCCACCGGGGAGCTGTTTTTT
CASSTGQPTGELFF
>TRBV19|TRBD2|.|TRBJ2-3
TGTGCCAGTAGGCCTAGCGGGGGCACAGATACGCAGTATTTT
CASRPSGGTDTQYF
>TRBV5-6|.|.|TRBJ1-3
TGTGCCAGCAGCTCCGCGCCAGGAGGCTCTGGAAACACCATATATTTT
CASSSAPGGSGNTIYF
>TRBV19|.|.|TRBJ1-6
TGTGCCAGTAGTATGGGCCTTGTGGGCGATTCACCCCTCCACTTT
CASSMGLVGDSPLHF
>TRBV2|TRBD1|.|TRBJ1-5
TGTGCCAGCAGCCCCGGGACAGGGGGACAGCCCCAGCATTTT
CASSPGTGGQPQHF
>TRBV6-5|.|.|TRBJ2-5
TGTGCCAGCGCAGGGTCCGCTGTGGAGACCCAGTACTTC
CASAGSAVETQYF
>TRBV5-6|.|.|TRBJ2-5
TGTGCCAGCAGCCCACTAGGTAATCAAGAGACCCAGTACTTC
CASSPLGNQETQYF
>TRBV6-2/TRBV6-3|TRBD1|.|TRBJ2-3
TGTGCCAGCAGTTACAGGGACAGGGGTACCTCTAGCACAGATACGCAGTATTTT
CASSYRDRGTSSTDTQYF
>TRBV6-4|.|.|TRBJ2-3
TGTGCCACCCCACCCCGGAGAGTTCACTTAGATACGCAGTATTTT
CATPPRRVHLDTQYF
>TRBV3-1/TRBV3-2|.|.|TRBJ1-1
TGTGCCAGCAGCCCCAGGGCAGGTATGAACACTGAAGCTTTCTTT
CASSPRAGMNTEAFF
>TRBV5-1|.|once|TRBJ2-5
TGCGCCAGCAGCTTGAGCTCAAGTCAAGAGACCCAGTACTTC
CASSLSSSQETQYF
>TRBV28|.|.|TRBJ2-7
TGTGCCAGCACAACCTACCAGGACTACGAGCAGTACTTC
CASTTYQDYEQYF
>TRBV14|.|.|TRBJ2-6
TGTGCCAGCAGCCAAACAGGCCTCGATATCTCTGGGGCCAACGTCCTGACTTTC
CASSQTGLDISGANVLTF
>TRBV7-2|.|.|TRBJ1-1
TGTGCCAGCAGCTTAGAGCCGGGGTACACTGAAGCTTTCTTT
CASSLEPGYTEAFF
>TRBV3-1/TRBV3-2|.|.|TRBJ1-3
TGTGCCAGCAGCCAGGCCCCGGCTGGGCCCTCTGGAAACACCATATATTTT
CASSQAPAGPSGNTIYF
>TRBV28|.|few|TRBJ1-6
TGTGCCAGCATCAGCCGGGGGGATTCACCCCTCCACTTT
CASISRGDSPLHF
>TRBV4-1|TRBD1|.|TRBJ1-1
TGCGCCAGCAGCCTGGGACAGGGGACGAACACTGAAGCTTTCTTT
CASSLGQGTNTEAFF
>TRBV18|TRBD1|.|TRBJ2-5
TGTGCCAGCTCACCGGGACAGGGGAATGGTGAGACCCAGTACTTC
CASSPGQGNGETQYF
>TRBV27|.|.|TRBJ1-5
TGTGCCAGCAGTTTAACGACAGGTTACAATCAGCCCCAGCATTTT
CASSLTTGYNQPQHF
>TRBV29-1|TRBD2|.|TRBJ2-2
TGCAGCGTGAAAGCGGGGACCGGGGAGCTGTTTTTT
CSVKAGTGELFF
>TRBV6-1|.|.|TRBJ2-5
TGTGCCAGCAGTGGTGGGGACTACCGGGGGGCCTGGAAGACCCAGTACTTC
CASSGGDYRGAWKTQYF
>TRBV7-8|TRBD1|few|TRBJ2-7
TGTGCCAGCAGCTCCCACACAGGGGGGCTGGCCCTCTACGAGCAGTACTTC
CASSSHTGGLALYEQYF
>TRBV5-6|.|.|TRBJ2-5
TGTGCCACCTTAGATCGGACGGAGGCCCCCGGGGCCCAGTACTTC
CATLDRTEAPGAQYF
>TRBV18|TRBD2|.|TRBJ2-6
TGTGCCAGCTCATCCCCGGGACTAGCGGGAGGGCTCCGTCCTGGGGCCAACGTCCTGACTTTC
CASSSPGLAGGLRPGANVLTF
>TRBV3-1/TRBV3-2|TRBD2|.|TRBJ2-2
TGTGCCAGCAGCCGGACTAGCGGGATTACCGGGGAGCTGTTTTTT
CASSRTSGITGELFF
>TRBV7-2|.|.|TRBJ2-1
TGTGCCAGCAGCTTAAAACGGCGGAGCTCCTACAATGAGCAGTTCTTC
CASSLKRRSSYNEQFF
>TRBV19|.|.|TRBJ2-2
TGTGCCAGTAGTAGAAGGGGCGTTGACACCGGGGAGCTGTTTTTT
CASSRRGVDTGELFF
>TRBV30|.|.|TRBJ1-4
TGTGCCTGGAGTGTACCCGGCAGGAGGGGTGAAAAACTGTTTTTT
CAWSVPGRRGEKLFF
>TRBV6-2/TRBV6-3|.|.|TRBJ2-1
TGTGCCAGCAGTTACCGGGGGAGTGCCTCCTACAATGAGCAGTTCTTC
CASSYRGSASYNEQFF
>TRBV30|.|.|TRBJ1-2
TGTGCCTGGAGGATTTCGGTCTATGGCTACACCTTC
CAWRISVYGYTF
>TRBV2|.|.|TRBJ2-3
TGTGCCAGCAGTGTTTCGCGGCCCCTCGGGGATACGCAGTATTTT
CASSVSRPLGDTQYF
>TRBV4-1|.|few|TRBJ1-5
TGCGCCAGCAGCCAAGTGACAGGTCTTAATAATCAGCCCCAGCATTTT
CASSQVTGLNNQPQHF
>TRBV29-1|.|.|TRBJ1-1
TGCAGCGCCTCCGTTGCCGAGGGTAAAGCTTTCTTT
CSASVAEGKAFF
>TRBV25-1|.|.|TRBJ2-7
TGTGCCAGCAGTGATTTCGGGGGAGGCACCTACGAGCAGTACTTC
CASSDFGGGTYEQYF
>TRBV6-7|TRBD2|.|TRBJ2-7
TGTGCCAGCAGCACCCGGGCTAGCGGGAGATCTGTTAGCGAGCAGTACTTC
CASSTRASGRSVSEQYF
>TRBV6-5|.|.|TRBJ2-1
TGTGCCAGTCAGGGGTCCTCCTACAATGAGCAGTTCTTC
CASQGSSYNEQFF
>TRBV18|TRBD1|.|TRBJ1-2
TGTGCCAGCTCACCACAGAGACAGGGTTTGAGCTATGGCTACACCTTC
CASSPQRQGLSYGYTF
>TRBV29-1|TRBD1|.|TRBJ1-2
TGCAGCGTCGCCGATGACAGGGTCCTGGGCTACACCTTC
CSVADDRVLGYTF
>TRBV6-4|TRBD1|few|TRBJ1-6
TGTGCCAGCAGAACAGGGGTTCGTGATTCACCCCTCCACTTT
CASRTGVRDSPLHF
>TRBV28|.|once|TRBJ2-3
TGTGCCAGCAGTAGGGGGGGGTTCCCAGATACGCAGTATTTT
CASSRGGFPDTQYF
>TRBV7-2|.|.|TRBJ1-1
TGTGCCAGCAGCTTCAAAGGGGGAACTGAAGCTTTCTTT
CASSFKGGTEAFF
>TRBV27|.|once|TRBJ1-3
TGTGCCAGCAGTGGCAGGGGTGGTGGAAACACCATATATTTT
CASSGRGGGNTIYF
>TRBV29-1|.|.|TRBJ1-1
TGCAGCGTTTTATCTCCGAGAAACACTGAAGCTTTCTTT
CSVLSPRNTEAFF
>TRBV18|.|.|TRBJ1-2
TGTGCCAGCTCACCGCAGGTGGACTATGGCTACACCTTC
CASSPQVDYGYTF
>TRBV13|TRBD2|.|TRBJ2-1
TGTGCCAGCAGCTTAGGCCTAATTAGCGGGGTCTACAATGAGCAGTTCTTC
CASSLGLISGVYNEQFF
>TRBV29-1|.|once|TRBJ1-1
TGCAGCGTCACCGGAGCTTTCTTT
CSVTGAFF
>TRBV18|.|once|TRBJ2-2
TGTGCCAGCTCACACGGGATACCTAGACCCGGGGAGCTGTTTTTT
CASSHGIPRPGELFF
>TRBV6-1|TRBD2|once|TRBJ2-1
TGTGCCAGCAGTGAAGGAGCGGGAGGGCCCGATGAGCAGTTCTTC
CASSEGAGGPDEQFF
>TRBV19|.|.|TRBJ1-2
TGTGCCAGTAGTTCGGGAGTGGGTGCTTTTGGCTACACCTTC
CASSSGVGAFGYTF